This TCR beta chain originates from a study of ipilimumab plus nivolumab after autologous stem cell transplantation. At the level of the study: Patients received a median of roughly five ipilimumab and roughly eight nivolumab doses.

Clones were read by immunoSEQ multiplex PCR, and TCRdb kept only the in-frame ones, dropping some. Altogether tens of thousands of clones are present, more than 70% being singletons, with the ten largest covering around 0.86%. With 5 bases removed from V and 6 bases from J, the gap between germline ends came to 13 bases. CDR3 length: 13 residues. The germline V gene has CDR1 LNHDA and CDR2 SQIVND (reference sequence). This clone was recorded only once. Checkpoint therapy with ipilimumab 1 mg/kg began 14 to 28 days after transplant. This receptor was obtained from a male donor with multiple myeloma. This material consisted of PBMCs, taken in a trial of ipilimumab plus nivolumab as post-transplant consolidation. The chain employs TRBV19 and TRBJ1-2; D not certain. The CDR3 DNA reads as TGTGCCAGTAGTTTCGGACGGGAGGATGGCTACACCTTC. This codes for CASSFGREDGYTF. The full variable domain, with the rest looked up from reference TRBV19 and TRBJ1-2, is DGGITQSPKYLFRKEGQNVTLSCEQNLNHDAMYWYRQDPGQGLRLIYYSQIVNDFQKGDIAEGYSVSREKKESFPLTVTSAQKNPTAFYLCASSFGREDGYTFGSGTRLTVV.